This TCR beta chain was recovered during a study of cytomegalovirus exposure and HLA in healthy donors. Overall study context: T cells numbering around 190 million yielded some 120 million unique TCR beta sequences in an earlier analysis.

The study's findings and limits: Per a later analysis, roughly 17,000 TCR beta sequences showed association with HLA alleles at 0.05 false discovery rate. Reportedly, diagnosis of cytomegalovirus status by the classifier showed high specificity and sensitivity. Three CMV-associated chains were confirmed in vitro to be specific for CMV antigens.

Vbeta (60) and Jbeta (13) primers were used in the PCR. Only in-frame clones appear in the TCRdb table, and some are missing; sequencing was by immunoSEQ multiplex PCR. Of some 150,000 clones in the sample, about 70% are singletons; the top ten hold around 2%. Turning to this clone: What it binds is not known.

CDR1 and CDR2 from the germline V gene are KGHSH and LQKENI. The CDR3 extends over 17 amino acids. V was clipped by 0 bases and J by 2 bases, with 15 bases between them. The sequencing sample was made of PBMCs. This sequence originates from a woman aged 35 to 49 in good health and CMV-seronegative. This chain joins TRBV18 and TRBJ2-3; a weak D match, TRBD2 (6 bases). The CDR3: CASSPPYGSNYTDTQYF. The CDR3 nucleotides are TGTGCCAGCTCACCACCTTACGGGAGTAATTACACAGATACGCAGTATTTT.